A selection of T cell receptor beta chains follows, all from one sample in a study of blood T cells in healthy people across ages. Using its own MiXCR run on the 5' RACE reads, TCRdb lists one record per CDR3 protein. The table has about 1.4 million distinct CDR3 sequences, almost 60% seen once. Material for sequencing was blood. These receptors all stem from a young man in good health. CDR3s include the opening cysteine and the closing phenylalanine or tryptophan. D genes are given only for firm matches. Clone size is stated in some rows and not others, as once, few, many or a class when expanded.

CASSLVPGQMNTEAFF	TGTGCCAGCAGCTTAGTCCCGGGACAGATGAACACTGAAGCTTTCTTT	-	TRBV7-9	TRBJ1-1	TRBD1
CSARIRGGGTEAFF	TGCAGTGCTAGAATCAGGGGGGGCGGCACTGAAGCTTTCTTT	few	TRBV20-1	TRBJ1-1	TRBD1
CASSQEERTYEQYF	TGCGCCAGCAGTCAAGAAGAAAGAACCTACGAGCAGTACTTC	-	TRBV4-1	TRBJ2-7	-
CASSWVGETQYF	TGTGCCAGCAGTTGGGTGGGGGAGACCCAGTACTTC	few	TRBV12-3/TRBV12-4	TRBJ2-5	-
CASSLIAGGPQETQYF	TGTGCCAGCAGTTTAATAGCGGGAGGCCCCCAAGAGACCCAGTACTTC	few	TRBV27	TRBJ2-5	TRBD2
CATSTRNPPGLGKETQYF	TGTGCCACCAGCACACGGAACCCACCCGGACTCGGAAAAGAGACCCAGTACTTC	-	TRBV15	TRBJ2-5	-
CASSDGTSGRTYGRAQYF	TGTGCCAGCAGTGACGGGACTAGCGGGAGAACGTATGGTAGAGCGCAGTATTTT	-	TRBV2	TRBJ2-3	TRBD2
CASSPLTYNEQFF	TGTGCCAGCAGCCCTCTAACCTACAATGAGCAGTTCTTC	-	TRBV11-2	TRBJ2-1	-
CASSQGSEPQHF	TGTGCCAGCAGCCAAGGCAGTGAGCCCCAGCATTTT	-	TRBV3-1	TRBJ1-5	-
CSVSEPTSYEQYF	TGCAGCGTCTCGGAACCTACCTCCTACGAGCAGTACTTC	-	TRBV29-1	TRBJ2-7	-
CASSTRGRTYEQYF	TGTGCCAGCAGTACACGGGGGAGAACCTACGAGCAGTACTTC	-	TRBV12-3/TRBV12-4	TRBJ2-7	-
CASSLLAGSGNQPQHF	TGTGCCAGCAGTTTACTGGCAGGGTCGGGCAATCAGCCCCAGCATTTT	-	TRBV28	TRBJ1-5	-
CASSAGTGVMDIQYF	TGTGCCAGCAGTGCTGGGACAGGGGTAATGGACATTCAGTACTTC	-	TRBV2	TRBJ2-4	TRBD1
CASSLRTGAGTEAFF	TGCGCCAGCAGCTTACGGACAGGGGCGGGCACTGAAGCTTTCTTT	-	TRBV5-1	TRBJ1-1	TRBD1
CASTWSYNEQFF	TGTGCCAGCACATGGAGTTACAATGAGCAGTTCTTC	once	TRBV11-2	TRBJ2-1	-
CASSQVLGQGSHEQYF	TGTGCCAGCAGCCAAGTTCTGGGACAGGGTTCCCACGAGCAGTACTTC	-	TRBV3-1	TRBJ2-7	TRBD1
CSARVLDGLAGDNEQFF	TGCAGTGCTAGGGTGCTTGATGGACTAGCGGGGGACAATGAGCAGTTCTTC	-	TRBV20-1	TRBJ2-1	TRBD2
CASSLPGGALAYNEQFF	TGTGCCAGCAGCTTACCAGGGGGCGCCCTTGCGTACAATGAGCAGTTCTTC	-	TRBV11-2	TRBJ2-1	TRBD1
CASRNRDTSTDTQYF	TGTGCCAGCAGAAACCGGGACACTAGCACAGATACGCAGTATTTT	-	TRBV12-3/TRBV12-4	TRBJ2-3	-
CASNRDVHNEQFF	TGTGCCAGCAACCGGGACGTACACAATGAGCAGTTCTTC	-	TRBV14	TRBJ2-1	-
CASSRRDVNTIYF	TGTGCCAGCAGCCGCCGTGACGTAAACACCATATATTTT	-	TRBV4-2	TRBJ1-3	-
CASTPAYEQYF	TGTGCCAGCACCCCTGCCTACGAGCAGTACTTC	-	TRBV11-2	TRBJ2-7	-
CASSYGTKWNEQYF	TGTGCCAGCAGTTACGGTACCAAGTGGAACGAGCAGTACTTC	-	TRBV6-6	TRBJ2-7	-
CASSSGTEPNTGELFF	TGTGCCAGCAGTTCCGGGACAGAGCCGAACACCGGGGAGCTGTTTTTT	-	TRBV28	TRBJ2-2	TRBD1
CASSRGLAYEQYF	TGCGCCAGCAGCCGCGGACTCGCCTACGAGCAGTACTTC	many	TRBV4-3	TRBJ2-7	-
CSVAWGREQPQHF	TGCAGCGTTGCGTGGGGAAGGGAACAGCCCCAGCATTTT	-	TRBV29-1	TRBJ1-5	-
CSARDVAGITDTQYF	TGCAGTGCTAGAGATGTAGCGGGAATAACAGATACGCAGTATTTT	-	TRBV20-1	TRBJ2-3	TRBD2
CASSQEGGSTGTQYF	TGCGCCAGCAGCCAAGAGGGGGGCTCCACAGGTACGCAGTATTTT	-	TRBV4-3	TRBJ2-3	-
CASSEDRGPNEKLFF	TGTGCCAGCAGCGAGGACAGGGGACCTAATGAAAAACTGTTTTTT	-	TRBV11-2	TRBJ1-4	TRBD1
CASSQGGSKNEKLFF	TGCGCCAGCAGCCAAGGGGGATCGAAGAATGAAAAACTGTTTTTT	few	TRBV4-3	TRBJ1-4	-
CSVTGPEQYF	TGCAGCGTGACAGGACCCGAGCAGTACTTC	few	TRBV29-1	TRBJ2-7	-
CSVGVEGQSYGYTF	TGCAGCGTGGGGGTGGAGGGCCAATCCTATGGCTACACCTTC	few	TRBV29-1	TRBJ1-2	-
CSVVGQGGYEQYF	TGCAGCGTTGTAGGGCAGGGGGGCTACGAGCAGTACTTC	-	TRBV29-1	TRBJ2-7	-
CASRRQGRSLYEQYF	TGTGCCAGCAGGAGACAGGGAAGGTCATTGTACGAGCAGTACTTC	-	TRBV6-5	TRBJ2-7	TRBD1
CASSLVRTGELFF	TGTGCCAGCAGCTTAGTCCGCACCGGGGAGCTGTTTTTT	few	TRBV7-2	TRBJ2-2	-
CSVGLAGYTDTQYF	TGCAGCGTTGGCCTAGCGGGGTACACAGATACGCAGTATTTT	-	TRBV29-1	TRBJ2-3	TRBD2
CASSIREGNSYEQYF	TGTGCCAGCAGCATACGGGAGGGGAATAGCTACGAGCAGTACTTC	-	TRBV7-9	TRBJ2-7	TRBD2
CASSQGFLGVTNEKLFF	TGTGCCAGCAGCCAGGGTTTTTTGGGTGTAACTAATGAAAAACTGTTTTTT	-	TRBV3-1	TRBJ1-4	-
CSVEKGAYGYTF	TGCAGCGTTGAAAAGGGGGCGTACGGCTACACCTTC	-	TRBV29-1	TRBJ1-2	TRBD1
CASNRQGAYEQYF	TGTGCCAGCAATCGACAGGGAGCCTACGAGCAGTACTTC	few	TRBV27	TRBJ2-7	TRBD1